This TCR beta chain was found in a study of cytomegalovirus exposure and HLA in healthy donors. For the study at large: The use of the same platform for the approximately 130 validation repertoires and the roughly 700 first-cohort repertoires was reported by a later analysis. Regarding the study as a whole: The dataset shows that most TCR sequences were rare, while some public TCRs occurred in many donors. The study flagged some 170 TCR beta chains as cytomegalovirus-associated.

The data were produced by immunoSEQ multiplex PCR, yet TCRdb's version contains in-frame clones alone and is incomplete. Of 140,000 to 150,000 clones listed, roughly 89% were seen once; the top ten hold roughly 4.5%. About this clone: Its target is unknown.

These donors were members of the roughly 110-subject validation cohort, a group separate from the roughly 670-subject first cohort. Germline V gene sequence: CDR1 LNHDA, CDR2 SQIVND (reference sequence). This CDR3 comprises 17 residues. Deletions cut 5 bases from V and 3 bases from J, with 20 bases between. The TCR comes from a man between 18 and 35 years old in good health and CMV-seropositive. The sample comprised PBMCs. The gene calls are TRBV19 and TRBJ2-1; tentatively, D is TRBD1 (5 bases). CDR3: CASSARWTIENYNEQFF. As DNA, the CDR3 is TGTGCCAGTAGTGCCCGATGGACAATCGAAAACTACAATGAGCAGTTCTTC.